Each of the 31 T cell receptor beta chains below was sequenced from the same sample in a study of T cell responses to AZD1222 COVID-19 vaccine. Using immunoSEQ multiplex PCR, the repertoire was profiled, and TCRdb retains in-frame clones only, with some absent. The sample gives approximately 110,000 clones, around 89% of which show up once; 4.2% is in the top ten. The material sequenced was peripheral blood, taken on day 0 of AZD1222 vaccination. These receptors all stem from an adult in good health.

V usage is TRBV5-8 and J usage is TRBJ2-6; D is undetermined. CDR1 and CDR2 from the germline V gene are SGHTS and YDEGEE. The CDR3 is made up of 15 amino acids. Trimming took 0 bases from V and 10 from J, leaving 14 bases between them. CDR3 protein: CASSLEQTYINVLTF. DNA for the CDR3: TGTGCCAGCAGCTTGGAACAGACATACATTAACGTCCTGACTTTC. Complete variable domain (other parts from reference TRBV5-8 and TRBJ2-6): EAGVTQSPTHLIKTRGQQATLRCSPISGHTSVYWYQQALGLGLQFLLWYDEGEERNRGNFPPRFSGRQFPNYSSELNVNALELEDSALYLCASSLEQTYINVLTFGAGSRLTVL.

CDR3: CASSLAGATGYEQYF. DNA of the CDR3: TGTGCCAGCAGCTTAGCGGGGGCGACGGGCTACGAGCAGTACTTC. The chain links TRBV7-2 to TRBJ2-7; D perhaps matches TRBD1 (6 bases). This CDR3 region has 15 residues. The V end was cut by 0 bases, the J end by 3 bases, with 12 bases between. In germline, CDR1 is SGHTA, CDR2 FQGNSA.

For this clone: In this CDR3 the conserved last residue, phenylalanine or tryptophan, is missing, so a read error is likely. The limits of the CDR3 on the DNA are not certain, so only TCRdb's listed CDR3 is given. The CDR3 loop reads CASSPSWTGRGL. This sequence joins TRBV4-1 and TRBJ1-4; the DNA was not compared with TRBD1, the D call given in the table. Per germline, CDR1 MGHRA and CDR2 YSYEKL. Both ends counted, the CDR3 spans 12 residues.

The genes are TRBV19 and TRBJ1-5; D remains unclear. Per the germline V gene, CDR1 is LNHDA and CDR2 is SQIVND (reference sequence). V gave up 5 bases and J gave up 0 bases, with 14 bases separating them. This CDR3 contains 16 residues. Here the CDR3 DNA reads TGTGCCAGTAGTCCCGGCCACACCGATAGCAATCAGCCCCAGCATTTT. It codes for CASSPGHTDSNQPQHF.

The rearrangement joins TRBV10-1 to TRBJ1-1; D uncertain. V dropped 1 base and J dropped 0 bases, with 9 bases sitting between them. The CDR3 spans 15 residues. Germline CDR1 and CDR2: WNHNN and SYGVQD (reference sequence). The CDR3 sequence is CASSELVGVNTEAFF. CDR3 coding DNA: TGCGCCAGCAGTGAGTTGGTCGGGGTGAACACTGAAGCTTTCTTT.

The CDR3 sequence is CASSPRASGDRAQFF. In DNA, the CDR3 is TGTGCCAGCAGTCCCAGGGCTAGCGGGGATAGGGCGCAGTTCTTC. The V call is TRBV6-5, the J call TRBJ2-1; 9 bases map to TRBD2. Losses at the gene ends were 5 bases for V and 12 bases for J; bases not matched to a gene: 14. In germline, CDR1 is MNHEY, CDR2 SVGAGI. The CDR3 extends over 15 amino acids.

This clone has just one count. This chain joins TRBV12-2 and TRBJ1-2. TRBV12-2 is reported as a pseudogene. The CDR3 has 19 amino acids. DNA of the CDR3: TGTGCAAGTCGCCCTCGGGGAGTGGGGGGCCCCTTAATTAACTATGGCTACACCTTC. Encoded protein: CASRPRGVGGPLINYGYTF.

The V gene is TRBV5-5, the J gene TRBJ1-5; 9 nucleotides agree with TRBD1. The trim removed 4 bases at V and 4 bases at J, leaving 9 bases unmatched. CDR1 is SGHKS and CDR2 is YYEKEE in the germline V gene (reference sequence). The CDR3 length is 16 residues. In nucleotides, the CDR3 is TGTGCCAGCAGCACCACGACCGGGACAGGGAATCAGCCCCAGCATTTT. It yields the protein CASSTTTGTGNQPQHF.

This clone was seen only once. The chain carries TRBV10-3 and TRBJ1-4; possibly TRBD1 for D (6 bases). The CDR3 spans 15 residues. The V end was cut by 0 bases, the J end by 7 bases, with 12 bases between. Per germline, CDR1 ENHRY and CDR2 SYGVKD. The CDR3 sequence: CAISESVGAGEKLFF. CDR3 in DNA: TGTGCCATCAGTGAGTCTGTGGGGGCAGGTGAAAAACTGTTTTTT.

The J gene is TRBJ1-4, the V gene TRBV4-3; a possible D gene is TRBD1 (5 bases). CDR1 LGHNA and CDR2 YSLEER come from the germline V gene. The CDR3 consists of 15 residues. The V gene lost 4 bases and the J gene lost 7 bases, with 16 bases spanning the gap. CDR3 coding DNA: TGCGCCAGCAGCCTCGGACGGGACGGAGCTGAAAAACTGTTTTTT. Encoded protein: CASSLGRDGAEKLFF.

The chain couples TRBV19 to TRBJ1-5, with a tentative D call TRBD1 (6 bases). This CDR3 has 16 residues. V lost 4 bases and J 9 bases, leaving 22 bases between the germline ends. Looked up from germline, CDR1 is LNHDA and CDR2 is SQIVND (reference sequence). CDR3: CASSTSGQFGRGPQHF. The CDR3 DNA reads TGTGCCAGTAGTACCTCTGGACAGTTTGGGAGGGGGCCCCAGCATTTT.

The chain carries TRBV24-1 and TRBJ2-7; perhaps TRBD2 as D (5 bases). Germline assignment: CDR1 KGHDR and CDR2 SFDVKD. The CDR3 contains 14 residues. Deletions cut 9 bases from V and 2 bases from J, with 16 bases between. The DNA of the CDR3 is TGTGCCACCGGGCCGGGGAGCGTACCCTACGAGCAGTACTTC. It specifies CATGPGSVPYEQYF.

Here the CDR3 reads CSASRSDTQYF. In DNA, the CDR3 is TGCAGTGCTTCACGATCGGACACCCAGTACTTC. The V gene is TRBV20-1, the J gene TRBJ2-5; D is undetermined. CDR3 size: 11 residues. The germline gives CDR1 DFQATT, CDR2 SNEGSKA (reference sequence). V lost 5 bases to trimming and J lost 8 bases, with 12 bases between them.

The genes are TRBV24-1 and TRBJ2-1; D is undetermined. V shed 4 bases and J shed 6 bases, with 15 bases lying between them. In germline, CDR1 is KGHDR, CDR2 SFDVKD. This CDR3 is 15 amino acids long. CDR3 nucleotide sequence: TGTGCCACCAGTGAAAGTTTGGGTCGGGTCAATGAGCAGTTCTTC. This codes for CATSESLGRVNEQFF.

The rearrangement uses TRBV7-9 and TRBJ1-2; 9 bases fit TRBD1. The germline V gene encodes CDR1 SEHNR and CDR2 FQNEAQ (reference sequence). Trimming took 4 bases from V and 7 from J; bases not matched to a gene: 7. This CDR3 comprises 14 residues. CDR3 bases: TGTGCCAGCAGCTCGGGACAGGGTCGGAGTGGCTACACCTTC. As protein: CASSSGQGRSGYTF.

The chain combines TRBV10-2 with TRBJ1-1, with TRBD1 as a possible D gene (6 bases). The CDR3 totals 13 residues. Germline assignment: CDR1 WSHSY and CDR2 SAAADI. With 3 bases removed from V and 4 bases from J, the gap between germline ends came to 9 bases. The CDR3 bases are TGCGCCAGCAGTGAACAGGGTGGCACTGAAGCTTTCTTT. This translates into CASSEQGGTEAFF.

This rearrangement joins TRBV5-1 to TRBJ2-5; D might be TRBD1 (7 bases). The CDR3 length is 15 residues. Between the trimmed V and J ends, which lost 4 bases and 1 base, there was a span of 14 bases. Per germline, CDR1 SGHRS and CDR2 YFSETQ. The CDR3 protein is CASSTGGTVQETQYF. CDR3 coding DNA: TGCGCCAGCAGCACGGGCGGGACAGTCCAAGAGACCCAGTACTTC.

This chain connects TRBV7-2 to TRBJ1-1; no firm D call. The germline V gene encodes CDR1 SGHTA and CDR2 FQGNSA. Trimming shortened V by 6 bases and J by 2 bases, and 25 bases separated the two germline ends. CDR3 length: 18 residues. The CDR3 nucleotides read TGTGCCAGCAGTCTAACCGGGATAGGTAACGGGGATAACACTGAAGCTTTCTTT. It encodes CASSLTGIGNGDNTEAFF.

V and J are TRBV19 and TRBJ1-1; the D gene is possibly TRBD1 (6 bases). This CDR3 has 15 residues. The V gene's germline CDR1 is LNHDA and CDR2 SQIVND (reference sequence). V lost 5 bases, J lost 1 base, and 14 bases lay in between. The CDR3 reads CASSRNAGANTEAFF. CDR3 DNA: TGTGCCAGTAGTCGTAACGCAGGGGCGAACACTGAAGCTTTCTTT.

The chain carries TRBV5-1 and TRBJ2-3, with TRBD2 matching 9 bases. Germline lookup yields CDR1 SGHRS and CDR2 YFSETQ. V shed 4 bases, J shed 1 base, and the junction held 4 bases outside the gene matches. This CDR3 has 15 residues. The DNA of the CDR3 is TGCGCCAGCAGCACCGTAGCGGGGGGCACAGATACGCAGTATTTT. As protein: CASSTVAGGTDTQYF.

V and J are TRBV5-1 and TRBJ1-2; TRBD1 matches at 7 bases. Germline CDR1 is SGHRS and CDR2 is YFSETQ. The CDR3 runs to 14 residues. The V gene end was trimmed by 3 bases and the J gene end by 5 bases; junction bases not matched to a gene: 7. Written as DNA, the CDR3 is TGCGCCAGCAGCTCGGACTTCAGGGGGTATGGCTACACCTTC. Translated, it gives CASSSDFRGYGYTF.

This sequence joins TRBV6-1 and TRBJ1-2; D might be TRBD1 (5 bases). The CDR3 has 13 amino acids. The V and J ends lost 3 bases and 8 bases respectively, with 13 bases between them. Germline V gives CDR1 MNHNS, CDR2 SASEGT. The CDR3, as DNA: TGTGCCAGCAGTGATCAGGCAGGGAGAGGCTACACCTTC. Its protein is CASSDQAGRGYTF.

The genes are TRBV28 and TRBJ1-2; D perhaps matches TRBD1 (6 bases). The germline gives CDR1 MDHEN, CDR2 SYDVKM. The CDR3 is made up of 14 amino acids. V was trimmed by 4 bases and J by 0 bases, leaving 9 bases between them. The CDR3 region is CASSSGGPNYGYTF. The CDR3 DNA reads TGTGCCAGCAGTTCTGGGGGGCCTAACTATGGCTACACCTTC.

The genes are TRBV30 and TRBJ2-7; D unresolved. This CDR3 is built from 13 residues. Germline V gene sequence: CDR1 GTSNPN, CDR2 SVGIG (reference sequence). Trimming took 3 bases from V and 2 from J, leaving 11 bases between them. This chain's CDR3 is CAWRVTATYEQYF. Written as DNA, the CDR3 is TGTGCCTGGAGGGTGACTGCGACCTACGAGCAGTACTTC.

The J gene is TRBJ2-5, the V gene TRBV2, with 11 bases identical to TRBD2. CDR1 is SNHLY and CDR2 is FYNNEI in the germline V gene. The junction had 9 bases not matched to a gene; V was cut back by 6 bases and J by 3 bases. This CDR3 comprises 16 residues. The CDR3 bases are TGTGCCAGCAGGAGGGTAGGGACTAGCGGAGAAGAGACCCAGTACTTC. Amino acids: CASRRVGTSGEETQYF.

The chain links TRBV29-1 to TRBJ1-6; D perhaps matches TRBD1 (6 bases). CDR3 length equals 14 residues. Germline lookup yields CDR1 SQVTM and CDR2 ANQGSEA. The V end lost 8 bases, the J end lost 8 bases, and 19 bases lay between the germline ends. The CDR3 region has the DNA TGCAGCTACCGGCGCGGGGGCCGGGATTCACCCCTCCACTTT. Translated: CSYRRGGRDSPLHF.

The chain joins TRBV18 to TRBJ2-1; TRBD1 might be the D (6 bases). Trimming removed 0 bases from V and 10 bases from J, with 13 bases in between. The CDR3 extends over 14 amino acids. CDR1 and CDR2 from the germline V gene are KGHSH and LQKENI. CDR3 coding DNA: TGTGCCAGCTCACCACCGACAGGCCAGAAAGAGCAGTTCTTC. Translating gives CASSPPTGQKEQFF.

This sequence joins TRBV7-2 and TRBJ2-7; 8 nucleotides align to TRBD2. CDR3 length equals 15 residues. Unmatched junction bases numbered 8, after V lost 5 bases and J lost 2 bases. Germline values: CDR1 SGHTA, CDR2 FQGNSA. The CDR3 DNA follows: TGTGCCAGCAGCCCTCGGGCGGGAGGAGCCTACGAGCAGTACTTC. Translated: CASSPRAGGAYEQYF.

This chain joins TRBV28 and TRBJ2-7, with 8 bases identical to TRBD1. The CDR3 loop spans 13 amino acids. Germline values: CDR1 MDHEN, CDR2 SYDVKM. The V gene end was trimmed by 6 bases and the J gene end by 4 bases; junction bases not matched to a gene: 5. For the CDR3, the DNA is TGTGCCAGCAGGGCAGGGGGCCCGTACGAGCAGTACTTC. The encoded protein is CASRAGGPYEQYF.

The chain combines TRBV2 with TRBJ1-3; D remains ambiguous. V lost 1 base to trimming and J lost 2 bases, with 9 bases between them. The CDR3 has 15 amino acids. Germline V gene data show CDR1 as SNHLY and CDR2 as FYNNEI. CDR3 loop: CASSEGQSPGNTIYF. The DNA for the CDR3 is TGTGCCAGCAGTGAAGGTCAGAGCCCTGGAAACACCATATATTTT.

The chain is built from TRBV28 and TRBJ1-2; no reliable D call. With 3 bases removed from V and 1 base from J, the gap between germline ends came to 3 bases. Germline V CDR1 and CDR2: MDHEN, SYDVKM. This CDR3 is built from 12 residues. The CDR3: CASSLGNYGYTF. The CDR3, as DNA: TGTGCCAGCAGTTTGGGTAACTATGGCTACACCTTC.